This entry features one T cell receptor beta chain sequence. The target antigen is unknown. The CDR3 spans 15 residues. V dropped 0 bases and J dropped 5 bases, with 11 bases sitting between them. Germline V gene lookup returns CDR1 SGDLS and CDR2 YYNGEE. The sample comes from a study of beta chain features in type 1 diabetes. Study-wide results and limits: Any PCR bias toward short templates would affect both groups alike. Patients with Type 1 diabetes showed moderately but significantly shorter TCRB CDR3s in all four CD4+ subsets. The naive, central memory and Treg TCRB repertoires showed an apparent similarity that was greater among patients than among healthy donors.

CD45RO/CCR7/CD25/CD127/CD95/CD27 separated CD4+ naive, central memory, regulatory and stem cell-like memory cells by sorting. The whole isolated RNA underwent reverse transcription, so sequencing captured expressed TCRB transcripts. Assay used: immunoSEQ multiplex PCR; TCRdb lists only in-frame clones, some missing. Counted here are approximately 160,000 clones, roughly 9.1% occurring once; the ten biggest clones make up 2.3%. The sequenced material came from central memory CD4+ T cells from blood. This clonotype originated in a woman younger than 35 in good health. The chain has TRBV9 and TRBJ2-2, with unresolved D. CDR3 sequence reads: CASSVDAFSTGELFF. CDR3 nucleotides: TGTGCCAGCAGCGTAGACGCGTTCTCGACCGGGGAGCTGTTTTTT.